This TCR beta chain is drawn from a study of shared clonotypes between healthy human individuals. Study-level results: Estimated richness was generally greater in naive than memory subsets.

Assay: immunoSEQ multiplex PCR; the TCRdb copy retains only in-frame clones and omits some. The profile shows 2.3 million or so clones, 80% to 95% of them singletons. CDR1 and CDR2 from the germline V gene are MNHNY and SVGAGI (reference sequence). J lost 2 bases, V lost 6 bases, and 4 bases had no gene match. CDR3 length: 14 amino acids. For this clone: Its specificity is not known.

The sample was naive CD4+ T cells from PBMCs. Subset indicated: CD45RA+ positively selected. The sequence was collected from a man between 18 and 29 years old in good health. Some clones in this sample may be carry-over from other donors' samples. The gene calls are TRBV6-6 and TRBJ2-7; TRBD2 aligns across 10 bases. The CDR3 DNA sequence: TGTGCCAGCAGCCGACTAGCGGGCGCCTACGAGCAGTACTTC. Translation gives CASSRLAGAYEQYF.